This T cell receptor beta chain was profiled in a study of T cell responses to AZD1222 COVID-19 vaccine. Study outcomes and limitations: Repertoires were collected only later (after the peak T cell response had occurred).

TCRdb keeps only in-frame clones here, not all; method: immunoSEQ multiplex PCR. The sample has 90,000 to 150,000 clones; around 86% are singletons. Note on this clone: What it binds is unknown.

This specimen was peripheral blood, taken 28 days after the second AZD1222 dose. The receptor comes from an adult who received the AZD1222 COVID-19 vaccine.

This CDR3 reads CAIRYDTGGGYGYTF. The CDR3 nucleotides read TGTGCCATCAGGTACGATACAGGGGGCGGCTATGGCTACACCTTC. The chain recombines TRBV10-3 with TRBJ1-2; 9 bases agree with TRBD1. V lost 6 bases, J lost 4 bases, and 9 bases stayed unmatched. Germline assignment: CDR1 ENHRY and CDR2 SYGVKD. This CDR3 contains 15 residues.